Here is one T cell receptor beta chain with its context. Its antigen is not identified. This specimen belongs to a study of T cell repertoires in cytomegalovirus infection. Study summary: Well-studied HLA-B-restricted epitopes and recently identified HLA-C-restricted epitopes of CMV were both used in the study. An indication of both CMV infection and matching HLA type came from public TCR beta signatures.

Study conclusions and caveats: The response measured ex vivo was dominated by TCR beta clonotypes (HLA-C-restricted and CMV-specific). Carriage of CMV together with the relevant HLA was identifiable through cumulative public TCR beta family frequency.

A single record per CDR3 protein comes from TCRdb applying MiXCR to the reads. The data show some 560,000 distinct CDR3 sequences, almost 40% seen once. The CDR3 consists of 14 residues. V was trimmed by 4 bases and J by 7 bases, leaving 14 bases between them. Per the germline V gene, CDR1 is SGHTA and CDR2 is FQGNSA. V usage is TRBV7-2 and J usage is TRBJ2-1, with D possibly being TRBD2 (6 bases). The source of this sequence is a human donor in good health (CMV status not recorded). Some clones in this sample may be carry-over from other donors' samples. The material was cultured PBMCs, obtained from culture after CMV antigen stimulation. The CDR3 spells CASSWGRLGNEQFF. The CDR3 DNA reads TGTGCCAGCAGCTGGGGGAGGCTTGGGAATGAGCAGTTCTTC.